Below are 2 T cell receptor beta chains sequenced from a single sample in a study of blood T cell repertoires in COVID-19. The method was immunoSEQ multiplex PCR; TCRdb's version includes in-frame clones alone and lacks a portion of them. The table lists 84,000 or so clones, nearly 90% of them singletons, with 5.5% to 7.5% in the top ten. The sequencing sample was made of peripheral blood. Receptors originate from a man aged 65 to 85 with acute or convalescent COVID-19.

V usage is TRBV4-1 and J usage is TRBJ2-1, with 9 bases lining up with TRBD2. Germline V lookup: CDR1 MGHRA, CDR2 YSYEKL. The CDR3 is 18 residues long. V was pared by 1 base and J by 6 bases, with 13 bases of the junction left unmatched. Here the CDR3 DNA reads TGCGCCAGCAGCCAAGGAGTGTTGTCGCGGGAGGGTAGCAATGAGCAGTTCTTC. Translated: CASSQGVLSREGSNEQFF.

This clone was counted at least ten times. The rearrangement links TRBV9 to TRBJ2-3, with TRBD2 matching over 7 bases. The CDR3 is 17 residues long. Trimming removed 3 bases from V and 0 bases from J; junction bases left unmatched: 10. Germline V gene data show CDR1 as SGDLS and CDR2 as YYNGEE. The DNA for the CDR3 is TGTGCCAGCAGCGAGACGGGACTACGAATTAGCACAGATACGCAGTATTTT. Residues: CASSETGLRISTDTQYF.